These T cell receptor beta chains were read from a single sample in a study of T cells in Graves' hyperthyroidism and ophthalmopathy. Each CDR3 protein gets one entry after TCRdb re-called the multiplex PCR reads with MiXCR. The sample shows about 600,000 distinct CDR3 sequences, around 16% of them seen only once. The sequenced sample consisted of blood. Receptors were obtained from a woman aged 40 to 49 with Graves' ophthalmopathy. Each CDR3 is given with its conserved first and last residue.

V: TRBV18
J: TRBJ2-7
length: 13
CDR3: CASSPKTVEEQYF

V: TRBV6-1
J: TRBJ1-1
length: 16
CDR3: CASSPGLRLVNTEAFF

V: TRBV19
J: TRBJ2-3
length: 13
CDR3: CASSTDLETTQYF

V: TRBV4-1
J: TRBJ1-5
length: 18
CDR3: CASSQDWTSPASNQPQHF

V: TRBV11-1
J: TRBJ2-7
length: 15
CDR3: CASSYRRGRGLEQYF

V: TRBV11-2
J: TRBJ2-7
length: 19
CDR3: CASSLTAGLSGRQPYEQYF

V: TRBV2
J: TRBJ2-7
length: 13
CDR3: CASGVTGFYEQYF

V: TRBV20-1
J: TRBJ2-5
length: 11
CDR3: CSARDQGAQYF

V: TRBV2
J: TRBJ1-1
length: 15
CDR3: CASRVLGQGAAEAFF

V: TRBV2
J: TRBJ2-1
length: 16
CDR3: CASSPNGASRNNEQFF

V: TRBV7-9
J: TRBJ2-5
length: 14
CDR3: CASSLVPGFETQYF

V: TRBV6-1
J: TRBJ2-4
length: 16
CDR3: CASSEPAPATKNIQYF

V: TRBV7-2
J: TRBJ2-7
length: 15
CDR3: CASRVRDGSSYEQYF

V: TRBV28
J: TRBJ2-6
length: 14
CDR3: CASGPRNGANVLTF

V: TRBV11-3
J: TRBJ2-1
length: 15
CDR3: CASSALAGVGNEQFF

V: TRBV20-1
J: TRBJ2-7
length: 18
CDR3: CSARGRDGTSGSRDEQYF

V: TRBV2
J: TRBJ2-1
length: 15
CDR3: CASRGLAGKDNEQFF